The entry that follows covers one TCR beta chain sequence. Its antigen is not identified. The data were taken from a study of graft-versus-host responses after intestinal transplantation. Looking at the study overall: Induction with anti-thymocyte globulin, then tacrolimus and steroids for three to four years, was given to all recipients.

Findings and limits, study-wide: GvH clones occurred in recipient marrow; some first appeared in ileum or blood.

Germline V gene lookup returns CDR1 LNHDA and CDR2 SQIVND (reference sequence). The CDR3 has 13 residues. V trimming: 5 bases; J trimming: 7 bases; junction bases outside the gene matches: 7. Produced via immunoSEQ multiplex PCR; TCRdb's table is partial and in-frame only. The sample has tens of thousands of clones, approximately 88% seen once; the top ten hold over 0.55%. Here the sequenced sample was unstimulated CD4+ T cells sorted from spleen or lymph node cells, taken before transplant. The receptor's source is a human donor who was the organ donor for an intestinal transplant. The J gene is TRBJ2-7, the V gene TRBV19; TRBD1 aligns across 8 bases. The CDR3 coding sequence is TGTGCCAGTAGTCCAGCAGGGGGCGAAGAGCAGTACTTC. This sequence encodes CASSPAGGEEQYF.